One and the same sample provided the 7 T cell receptor beta chains below, sequenced in a study of blood T cell repertoires in COVID-19. TCRdb's copy holds only in-frame clones and misses some; the assay was immunoSEQ multiplex PCR. The sample lists 200,000 to 300,000 clones, 84% occurring once. Sequenced sample: peripheral blood. The receptors derive from a man aged 55 to 70 with acute or convalescent COVID-19.

The CDR3 sequence is CASSPEVQGTPQETQYF. The CDR3 DNA sequence: TGTGCCAGCAGTCCGGAGGTGCAGGGGACCCCCCAAGAGACCCAGTACTTC. The chain carries TRBV3-1 (or the pseudogene TRBV3-2) and TRBJ2-5, with D possibly TRBD1 on 6 matching bases. CDR3 size: 17 residues. V was pared by 6 bases and J by 1 base, with 21 bases between. Germline CDR1 is LGHDT and CDR2 is YNNKEL (reference sequence).

The CDR3 protein is CASGLARQGLSQETQYF. CDR3 DNA sequence: TGTGCTAGTGGTTTGGCCCGACAGGGTTTAAGTCAAGAGACCCAGTACTTC. V usage is TRBV12-5 and J usage is TRBJ2-5, with TRBD1 identical over 7 bases. The CDR3 totals 17 residues. Germline trimming cut 1 base from V and 2 bases from J; bases unmatched to any gene: 10. CDR1 and CDR2 (germline): LGHNT, FRNRAP.

The chain uses TRBV19 and TRBJ1-3, with a possible D match to TRBD1 (6 bases). V was shortened by 3 bases and J by 0 bases, with 12 bases between the two germline ends. The CDR3 has 16 residues. Germline lookup yields CDR1 LNHDA and CDR2 SQIVND (reference sequence). The CDR3 DNA reads TGTGCCAGTAGTATGTCAACAGGGAACTCTGGAAACACCATATATTTT. It codes for CASSMSTGNSGNTIYF. The whole variable domain, remainder taken from reference TRBV19 and TRBJ1-3, is DGGITQSPKYLFRKEGQNVTLSCEQNLNHDAMYWYRQDPGQGLRLIYYSQIVNDFQKGDIAEGYSVSREKKESFPLTVTSAQKNPTAFYLCASSMSTGNSGNTIYFGEGSWLTVV.

The rearrangement joins TRBV30 to TRBJ2-7, with a tentative D call TRBD1 (6 bases). This CDR3 is built from 13 residues. V lost 0 bases and J lost 3, with 9 bases in between. Per germline, CDR1 GTSNPN and CDR2 SVGIG (reference sequence). The DNA for the CDR3 is TGTGCCTGGAGTGTGGGGGCCGGCTACGAGCAGTACTTC. This translates into CAWSVGAGYEQYF.

The gene calls are TRBV5-1 and TRBJ2-7, with D possibly matching TRBD1 (6 bases). There are 13 residues in the CDR3. V gave up 2 bases and J gave up 5 bases, with 11 bases separating them. Germline lookup yields CDR1 SGHRS and CDR2 YFSETQ. CDR3 sequence (DNA): TGCGCCAGCAGCTTCGGACAGAGGAACGAGCAGTACTTC. Translating gives CASSFGQRNEQYF.

The chain has TRBV28 and TRBJ1-1; D is uncertain. V was clipped by 8 bases and J by 5 bases, with 15 bases between them. CDR1 is MDHEN and CDR2 is SYDVKM in the germline V gene. The CDR3 has 13 amino acids. The DNA for the CDR3 is TGTGCCAGCGGTGGAGGGCCTAGGACTGAAGCTTTCTTT. Protein sequence: CASGGGPRTEAFF.

This clone was detected once. This rearrangement joins TRBV7-9 to TRBJ2-2, with 9 bases lining up with TRBD1. Germline V gives CDR1 SEHNR, CDR2 FQNEAQ (reference sequence). After removal of 1 base from V and 4 bases from J, the junction contained 4 bases not matched to a gene. The CDR3 length is 16 residues. Written as DNA, the CDR3 is TGTGCCAGCAGCTTAGACAGGGGGCCTGGCACCGGGGAGCTGTTTTTT. Translation gives CASSLDRGPGTGELFF.